These T cell receptor beta chains were read from a single sample in a study of T-cell reconstitution after alpha-beta-depleted transplantation in children. MiXCR was run by TCRdb on the PCR reads, yielding one entry per CDR3 protein. The data hold some 460,000 distinct CDR3 sequences, with around 15% observed a single time. Here the sequenced sample was PBMCs, mostly from graft donor cells, taken 360 days after TCRalphabeta/CD19-depleted stem cell transplant. All receptors derive from a boy younger than two who had a stem cell transplant for Wiskott-Aldrich syndrome, so the T cells may come from the graft donor. The CDR3 runs from the conserved cysteine through the conserved F or W. The D gene is left open where the match is weak. Size values are once, few and many counts, or a class for expanded clones, and some rows have none.

few	TRBV11-2	TRBJ2-7	.	CASSLGRGGDEQYF	TGTGCCAGCAGCTTAGGTAGGGGGGGGGACGAGCAGTACTTC
.	TRBV29-1	TRBJ2-7	.	CSVDGLRSYEQYF	TGCAGCGTTGACGGGCTCAGGTCCTACGAGCAGTACTTC
.	TRBV5-1	TRBJ2-6	.	CASGVPNGGRGANVLTF	TGCGCCAGCGGCGTCCCCAACGGGGGGCGTGGGGCCAACGTCCTGACTTTC
.	TRBV3-1	TRBJ2-3	.	CASSQDRTGTPTHF	TGTGCCAGCAGCCAAGATCGAACCGGGACCCCTACGCATTTT
few	TRBV14	TRBJ2-7	.	CASSPRRTPYEQYF	TGTGCCAGCAGCCCCAGACGGACTCCCTACGAGCAGTACTTC
.	TRBV7-9	TRBJ2-2	TRBD2	CASSVPGLARTGELFF	TGTGCCAGCAGTGTTCCGGGACTAGCGAGAACCGGGGAGCTGTTTTTT
.	TRBV7-9	TRBJ2-3	.	CASSQGHISTDTQYF	TGTGCCAGCAGCCAGGGGCATATTAGCACAGATACGCAGTATTTT
.	TRBV20-1	TRBJ1-6	TRBD1	CSAHGQGLGNSPLHF	TGCAGTGCTCACGGACAGGGGCTCGGAAATTCACCCCTCCACTTT
.	TRBV10-3	TRBJ2-5	TRBD1	CAISDQNRQGAETQYF	TGTGCCATCAGTGATCAGAATCGACAGGGGGCCGAGACCCAGTACTTC
few	TRBV9	TRBJ2-3	.	CASSAHYEHTDTQYF	TGTGCCAGCAGCGCCCACTATGAACACACAGATACGCAGTATTTT
once	TRBV7-9	TRBJ2-1	TRBD2	CASRGLSNKQFF	TGTGCCAGCAGGGGACTATCCAATAAGCAGTTCTTC
.	TRBV6-6	TRBJ2-1	TRBD1	CASSPRDRAFF	TGTGCCAGCAGTCCCCGGGACAGGGCGTTCTTC
.	TRBV30	TRBJ2-2	.	CAWSNTGELFF	TGTGCCTGGAGTAACACCGGGGAGCTGTTTTTT
.	TRBV29-1	TRBJ2-3	.	CSVEYDTDTQYF	TGCAGCGTTGAATATGATACAGATACGCAGTATTTT
few	TRBV6-1	TRBJ1-6	.	CASSELSPVNSPLHF	TGTGCCAGCAGTGAGTTGAGTCCGGTTAATTCACCCCTCCACTTT
many	TRBV7-2	TRBJ1-2	.	CASSLRGTTYYGYTF	TGTGCCAGCAGCTTGCGGGGCACAACCTACTATGGCTACACCTTC
few	TRBV6-4	TRBJ2-5	.	CASSGGLQETQYF	TGTGCCAGCAGTGGGGGACTCCAAGAGACCCAGTACTTC
many	TRBV7-9	TRBJ2-5	.	CASSRGVGETQYF	TGTGCCAGCAGCCGCGGGGTAGGGGAGACCCAGTACTTC
.	TRBV13	TRBJ1-6	.	CASSSGVLTHSPLHF	TGTGCCAGCAGCTCCGGGGTCCTGACTCATTCACCCCTCCACTTT
once	TRBV4-2	TRBJ2-7	.	CASGPGVLYEQYF	TGTGCCAGCGGCCCCGGGGTCCTCTACGAGCAGTACTTC
.	TRBV10-3	TRBJ2-1	TRBD2	CAISEPRTSGSLIDLYNEQFF	TGTGCCATCAGTGAGCCAAGGACTAGCGGGTCCTTAATTGACCTTTACAATGAGCAGTTCTTC
.	TRBV5-1	TRBJ2-5	.	CASSLELETQYF	TGCGCCAGCAGCTTGGAATTGGAGACCCAGTACTTC
few	TRBV27	TRBJ2-1	.	CASSFQRAYNEQFF	TGTGCCAGCAGTTTCCAGCGGGCCTACAATGAGCAGTTCTTC
many	TRBV25-1	TRBJ2-7	.	CASSEKGVGYEQYF	TGTGCCAGCAGTGAAAAGGGGGTTGGATACGAGCAGTACTTC
few	TRBV12-3/TRBV12-4	TRBJ2-1	TRBD2	CASSLRGLGLAGEPYNEQFF	TGTGCCAGCAGTTTAAGGGGGCTAGGACTAGCGGGAGAGCCCTACAATGAGCAGTTCTTC
.	TRBV4-3	TRBJ2-3	TRBD2	CASSHGGGLAGVAYTQYF	TGCGCCAGCAGCCACGGTGGAGGACTAGCGGGAGTGGCTTATACGCAGTATTTT
.	TRBV5-1	TRBJ2-3	TRBD2	CASSLTSGGLTDTQYF	TGCGCCAGCAGCTTAACTAGCGGGGGACTCACAGATACGCAGTATTTT
few	TRBV6-5	TRBJ2-3	.	CASSYLFTDTQYF	TGTGCCAGCAGTTACCTATTCACAGATACGCAGTATTTT
.	TRBV27	TRBJ2-7	TRBD1	CASSTRDRDEQYF	TGTGCCAGCAGTACCCGGGACAGGGACGAGCAGTACTTC
many	TRBV5-1	TRBJ1-2	.	CASSLGQSYGYTF	TGCGCCAGCAGCTTGGGACAATCCTATGGCTACACCTTC
.	TRBV10-3	TRBJ2-7	.	CAIQTLSYEQYF	TGTGCCATCCAGACTCTCTCCTACGAGCAGTACTTC
few	TRBV5-5	TRBJ2-7	.	CASSLVGSVSGEQYF	TGTGCCAGCAGCTTGGTCGGCAGCGTGTCGGGGGAGCAGTACTTC
.	TRBV5-6	TRBJ2-2	.	CASSLADYTGELFF	TGTGCCAGCAGCTTGGCGGATTACACCGGGGAGCTGTTTTTT
.	TRBV12-3/TRBV12-4	TRBJ1-1	TRBD1	CASISGTGGNTEAFF	TGTGCCAGCATCTCCGGGACAGGGGGGAACACTGAAGCTTTCTTT
.	TRBV4-3	TRBJ2-7	.	CASSQGSSIQGFYEQYF	TGCGCCAGCAGCCAAGGGAGTAGTATTCAGGGATTCTACGAGCAGTACTTC
few	TRBV20-1	TRBJ1-1	.	CSAAAGMNTEAFF	TGCAGTGCTGCGGCAGGGATGAACACTGAAGCTTTCTTT
.	TRBV12-3/TRBV12-4	TRBJ2-1	.	CASSLRWGYNEQFF	TGTGCCAGCAGTTTAAGGTGGGGGTACAATGAGCAGTTCTTC
.	TRBV9	TRBJ2-3	.	CASSTLGAATDTQYF	TGTGCCAGCAGCACCCTGGGAGCCGCAACAGATACGCAGTATTTT
many	TRBV4-3	TRBJ2-1	.	CASSQARFVHNEQFF	TGCGCCAGCAGCCAAGCTAGGTTCGTCCACAATGAGCAGTTCTTC
few	TRBV9	TRBJ2-1	.	CASSARPGMTNEQFF	TGTGCCAGCAGCGCCCGCCCTGGGATGACAAATGAGCAGTTCTTC
.	TRBV11-3	TRBJ2-5	.	CASSLVKAKETQYF	TGTGCCAGCAGCTTAGTAAAAGCGAAAGAGACCCAGTACTTC
many	TRBV4-3	TRBJ2-1	.	CASSQVRGTNEQFF	TGCGCCAGCAGCCAAGTGAGGGGGACGAATGAGCAGTTCTTC
.	TRBV12-3/TRBV12-4	TRBJ2-2	.	CASRGTANTGELFF	TGTGCCAGCCGCGGTACCGCGAACACCGGGGAGCTGTTTTTT
.	TRBV4-1	TRBJ2-5	.	CASSQVSGGRQETQYF	TGCGCCAGCAGCCAAGTGTCCGGGGGGCGCCAAGAGACCCAGTACTTC
few	TRBV28	TRBJ2-7	.	CASSFQGNSYEQYF	TGTGCCAGCAGTTTCCAGGGTAACTCCTACGAGCAGTACTTC
.	TRBV19	TRBJ2-5	.	CASSSYRVQETQYF	TGTGCCAGTAGCTCATACAGGGTCCAAGAGACCCAGTACTTC
.	TRBV27	TRBJ2-7	TRBD2	CASSRISGGPTYEQYF	TGTGCCAGCAGTAGGATAAGCGGGGGTCCCACCTACGAGCAGTACTTC
few	TRBV11-2	TRBJ2-7	TRBD2	CASSHRGTSGARSYEQYF	TGTGCCAGCAGCCATCGGGGGACTAGCGGAGCCCGTTCCTACGAGCAGTACTTC
few	TRBV28	TRBJ2-6	.	CASSLVGLGANVLTF	TGTGCCAGCAGTTTAGTTGGCCTTGGGGCCAACGTCCTGACTTTC
few	TRBV12-3/TRBV12-4	TRBJ2-7	.	CASSFGHGRDEQYF	TGTGCCAGCAGTTTTGGCCATGGAAGGGACGAGCAGTACTTC
many	TRBV4-3	TRBJ2-3	.	CASSQGARDTQYF	TGCGCCAGCAGCCAAGGGGCCCGGGATACGCAGTATTTT
.	TRBV6-1	TRBJ2-2	.	CASIHSMNTGELFF	TGTGCCAGCATCCACTCTATGAACACCGGGGAGCTGTTTTTT
few	TRBV25-1	TRBJ2-1	TRBD2	CASSVRTSGGAGEQFF	TGTGCCAGCAGTGTCCGGACTAGCGGGGGGGCCGGTGAGCAGTTCTTC
.	TRBV20-1	TRBJ2-3	.	CSARLMTSTDTQYF	TGCAGTGCTAGACTAATGACTAGCACAGATACGCAGTATTTT
.	TRBV6-1	TRBJ2-1	TRBD2	CASSLLSGGSSYNEQFF	TGTGCCAGCAGTCTTTTGTCGGGGGGGAGCTCCTACAATGAGCAGTTCTTC